Listed below are T cell receptor beta chains from one sample, sequenced in a study of T-cell reconstitution after alpha-beta-depleted transplantation in children. TCRdb processed the PCR reads anew with MiXCR; each CDR3 protein has one entry. This sample has a few hundred thousand distinct CDR3 sequences, with around 10% found just once. The starting material was peripheral blood, obtained 180 days after TCRalphabeta/CD19-depleted stem cell transplant. The source of these receptors is a male patient under 10 years old who had a stem cell transplant for chronic granulomatous disease, so the T cells may come from the graft donor. Both conserved end residues are part of each CDR3. The order of the fields is J gene, V gene, D gene, clone size, CDR3 DNA, CDR3 protein. A D gene is named only where the DNA matches it firmly. Clone size, where shown, is once, few, many, or a class for clones that have expanded.

TRBJ1-2 TRBV25-1 . many TGTGCGGACTACTATGGCTACACCTTC CADYYGYTF
TRBJ1-1 TRBV11-2 TRBD1 many TGTGCCAGCAGCTGGGACAGGGGGACTGAAGCTTTCTTT CASSWDRGTEAFF
TRBJ2-5 TRBV7-8 . many TGTGCCAGCCGAGACAGTTTCCAAGAGACCCAGTACTTC CASRDSFQETQYF
TRBJ2-4 TRBV27 . many TGTGCCAGCAGTGCGGGGGCCAAAAACATTCAGTACTTC CASSAGAKNIQYF
TRBJ2-6 TRBV27 . few TGTGCCAGCAGTTTACTGGGGGGGCTAAAAAGAAGCTCTGGGGCCAACGTCCTGACTTTC CASSLLGGLKRSSGANVLTF
TRBJ2-1 TRBV19 TRBD2 many TGTGCCAGTAGTATTCGACTAGCGGAGTACAATGAGCAGTTCTTC CASSIRLAEYNEQFF
TRBJ1-1 TRBV15 . few TGTGCCACCAGCAGAGATGTGGGGAACACTGAAGCTTTCTTT CATSRDVGNTEAFF
TRBJ2-7 TRBV27 TRBD2 many TGTGCCAGCACCGGGGCCCGGTCTAGCGGAACCTACGAGCAGTACTTC CASTGARSSGTYEQYF
TRBJ1-1 TRBV4-2 . many TGTGCCAGCAGCCAAGAATTAGGAGAGCTGGGGGGAGCTTTCTTT CASSQELGELGGAFF
TRBJ2-5 TRBV20-1 . many TGCAGTGCTAGCACTAAGGGCGGGACCCAGTACTTC CSASTKGGTQYF
TRBJ2-2 TRBV5-6 TRBD2 few TGTGCCAGCAGCTTACTAGCGGGAGCCCCCGGGGAGCTGTTTTTT CASSLLAGAPGELFF
TRBJ2-3 TRBV7-8 TRBD2 many TGTGCCAGCAGCCCAGGGAGGGGAAAAGATACGCAGTATTTT CASSPGRGKDTQYF
TRBJ1-1 TRBV7-9 . many TGTGCCAGCAGCCCACAGGGAACTGAAGCTTTCTTT CASSPQGTEAFF
TRBJ2-1 TRBV4-3 TRBD1 . TGCACCAGCAGCCAGGAAGGACAGGTTTCCTACAATGAGCAGTTCTTC CTSSQEGQVSYNEQFF
TRBJ2-2 TRBV10-3 . many TGTGCCATCAGTGAGTCTGTACAGTTGATGAACACCGGGGAGCTGTTTTTT CAISESVQLMNTGELFF
TRBJ2-7 TRBV6-6 TRBD1 many TGTGCCAGCGGCGGACAGGGGGATTACGAGCAGTACTTC CASGGQGDYEQYF
TRBJ2-1 TRBV20-1 . many TGCAGTGCTAGCAGGAAGGAGAATGAGCAGTTCTTC CSASRKENEQFF